Each of the 7 T cell receptor beta chains below was sequenced from the same sample in a study of shared clonotypes between healthy human individuals. Generated by immunoSEQ multiplex PCR, the TCRdb table keeps only in-frame clones and is missing some. Among some 1,400,000 clones listed, around 97% were seen once. What was sequenced was naive CD4+ T cells sorted from blood. Subset noted: CD45RA+ positively selected. The receptors shown here come from a man aged 25 to 40 in good health.

The chain links TRBV20-1 to TRBJ2-7; tentatively, D is TRBD1 or TRBD2 (5 bases each). Germline CDR1 is DFQATT and CDR2 is SNEGSKA (reference sequence). The V end was cut by 3 bases, the J end by 9 bases, with 9 bases between. The CDR3 sequence is 10 residues long. The CDR3 DNA sequence: TGCAGTGCTAGGGGGGACGGGCAGTACTTC. This codes for CSARGDGQYF.

The chain is built from TRBV27 and TRBJ2-4; 7 nucleotides line up with TRBD2. V lost 8 bases and J lost 6; bases outside the gene matches: 7. This CDR3 is 13 amino acids long. Germline loops: CDR1 MNHEY, CDR2 SMNVEV (reference sequence). The CDR3 is CASGFSGGNIQYF. CDR3 DNA sequence: TGTGCCAGCGGCTTTTCGGGAGGAAACATTCAGTACTTC.

This clone was detected a few times. The V call is TRBV2, the J call TRBJ2-7; 10 bases are a match to TRBD2. Per germline, CDR1 SNHLY and CDR2 FYNNEI. V was pared by 4 bases and J by 5 bases, with 8 bases of the junction left unmatched. This CDR3 region has 15 residues. The CDR3 DNA reads as TGTGCCAGCAGTGTGGGAGCGGGAGGGGGCGACGAGCAGTACTTC. This codes for CASSVGAGGGDEQYF.

The chain uses TRBV27 and TRBJ1-3; no firm D call. Germline V gene sequence: CDR1 MNHEY, CDR2 SMNVEV (reference sequence). Trimming took off 6 bases at V and 1 base at J, with 10 bases between the two ends. The CDR3 runs 14 residues. In nucleotides, the CDR3 is TGTGCCAGCAGGCCTCTAAAGTCTGGAAACACCATATATTTT. It encodes CASRPLKSGNTIYF.

The chain couples TRBV10-1 to TRBJ2-1; 7 bases line up with TRBD2. V was pared by 0 bases and J by 5 bases, with 4 bases of the junction left unmatched. Germline values: CDR1 WNHNN, CDR2 SYGVQD (reference sequence). CDR3 length equals 15 residues. This CDR3 reads CASSESAGDNNEQFF. In nucleotides, the CDR3 is TGCGCCAGCAGTGAGTCGGCGGGAGATAACAATGAGCAGTTCTTC.

J is TRBJ2-3 and V is TRBV18; 9 bases line up with TRBD1. V shed 5 bases, J shed 3 bases, and the junction held 9 bases outside the gene matches. CDR3 length: 16 residues. Looked up from germline, CDR1 is KGHSH and CDR2 is LQKENI. The CDR3 DNA reads as TGTGCCAGCTCAAGACCGGGACAGGGTTTTACAGATACGCAGTATTTT. Translation gives CASSRPGQGFTDTQYF.

V and J are TRBV30 and TRBJ2-2; 15 bases fit TRBD2. The germline CDR1 and CDR2 sequences are GTSNPN and SVGIG (reference sequence). The CDR3 consists of 17 residues. The J segment lost 3 bases and the V segment lost 3 bases, leaving 5 bases of the junction unmatched. CDR3: CAWRGTSGRLHTGELFF. For the CDR3, the DNA is TGTGCCTGGAGAGGGACTAGCGGGAGGTTGCACACCGGGGAGCTGTTTTTT.